These T cell receptor beta chains were read from a single sample in a study of blood T cell repertoires in COVID-19. Some clones are missing from TCRdb's copy, which holds only in-frame ones; the method was immunoSEQ multiplex PCR. The table includes hundreds of thousands of clones, approximately 86% detected once. Material: PBMCs or T cells enriched from blood (not recorded which). Receptors were obtained from a woman aged 50 to 60 who had recovered from COVID-19. The CDR3 runs from the conserved cysteine through the conserved F or W. D genes are given only for firm matches. Clone size is not always given. Where it is, it says once, few, many or a class for expanded clones.

size | J | V | D | DNA | CDR3
. | TRBJ2-1 | TRBV9 | TRBD2 | TGTGCCAGCAGTCGTCAGCTAGCGGGGTTTTCGACCTACAATGAGCAGTTCTTC | CASSRQLAGFSTYNEQFF
. | TRBJ2-7 | TRBV12-1 | . | TGTGCCAGCAGCCTCTTCAAGCGGGAAGCCCACGAGCAGTACTTC | CASSLFKREAHEQYF
once | TRBJ2-5 | TRBV7-3 | . | TGTGCCAGCAGCTTATCTGCCGGTGAGACCCAGTACTTC | CASSLSAGETQYF
. | TRBJ2-3 | TRBV4-2 | TRBD2 | TGTGCCAGCAGCCAAGCGGGACTAGCGACCCGAGATACGCAGTATTTT | CASSQAGLATRDTQYF
few | TRBJ2-4 | TRBV28 | TRBD2 | TGTGCCAGCGGGAGCGGGAGCTCCAAAAACATTCAGTACTTC | CASGSGSSKNIQYF
. | TRBJ1-2 | TRBV28 | TRBD1 | TGTGCCAGCAGCTTTATGGCCGGGACAGGGGGCATCAACTATGGCTACACCTTC | CASSFMAGTGGINYGYTF
. | TRBJ2-7 | TRBV3-1/TRBV3-2 | TRBD1 | TGTGCCAGCAGCTATACCGGGACAGGGTCCAACGAGCAGTACTTC | CASSYTGTGSNEQYF
. | TRBJ2-7 | TRBV6-6 | TRBD1 | TGTGCCAGCAGGGGACAGGGGTCTAACGAGCAGTACTTC | CASRGQGSNEQYF
. | TRBJ2-7 | TRBV29-1 | TRBD2 | TGCAGCGCCGGGGGACTAGCGGGAAGGGCAGGAGCGGACTACGAGCAGTACTTC | CSAGGLAGRAGADYEQYF
. | TRBJ2-7 | TRBV18 | TRBD1 | TGTGCCAGCTCACCAGGACAGGGCGAGGCCTACGAGCAGTACTTC | CASSPGQGEAYEQYF
. | TRBJ2-2 | TRBV7-3 | TRBD2 | TGTGCCAGCAGCTTAAGTGGGACTAGCGGGAGTGGTACCGGGGAGCTGTTTTTT | CASSLSGTSGSGTGELFF
. | TRBJ2-3 | TRBV27 | . | TGTGCCAGTAGGAGAGGGACTCCTAGCACAGATACGCAGTATTTT | CASRRGTPSTDTQYF
. | TRBJ2-1 | TRBV15 | TRBD2 | TGTGCCACCAGCAGAGGGACTAGCGAGACTAATGAGCAGTTCTTC | CATSRGTSETNEQFF
. | TRBJ2-2 | TRBV28 | TRBD2 | TGTGCCAGCGTGAAAGGACTAGCGGGAGGAAGGCGGACCGGGGAGCTGTTTTTT | CASVKGLAGGRRTGELFF
few | TRBJ2-7 | TRBV2 | TRBD1 | TGTGCCAGCAGCAGGGGACAGTCCTACGAGCAGTACTTC | CASSRGQSYEQYF
. | TRBJ2-1 | TRBV10-3 | TRBD2 | TGTGCCATCAAGCGGGAGTCGGGCAATGAGCAGTTCTTC | CAIKRESGNEQFF
. | TRBJ2-2 | TRBV19 | . | TGTGCCAGTAGTATGCTAAGGGGTAACACCGGGGAGCTGTTTTTT | CASSMLRGNTGELFF
. | TRBJ2-7 | TRBV25-1 | . | TGTGCCAGCAGTACCAGGGGAACCTACGAGCAGTACTTC | CASSTRGTYEQYF
. | TRBJ1-5 | TRBV10-3 | . | TGTGCCATCAGTAGTCAGGGGCCGGGGCCCCAGCATTTT | CAISSQGPGPQHF
. | TRBJ1-5 | TRBV15 | TRBD1 | TGTGCCACCAGCAGGGACAGGGTAGCCAATCAGCCCCAGCATTTT | CATSRDRVANQPQHF
. | TRBJ2-7 | TRBV5-6 | TRBD2 | TGTGCCAGCAGCTTGGCAGCGGGGGGCTCCAGCTCCTACGAGCAGTACTTC | CASSLAAGGSSSYEQYF
. | TRBJ1-5 | TRBV7-8 | . | TGTGCCAGCAGCTTAGACGTAGGAGGTAGGCCCCAGCATTTT | CASSLDVGGRPQHF
. | TRBJ1-2 | TRBV27 | TRBD1 | TGTGCCAGCAGTTTAATGACAGGGTTTGGCTACACCTTC | CASSLMTGFGYTF
. | TRBJ2-1 | TRBV18 | . | TGTGCCAGCTCACCCCCCGAGGCGTTTTCCTACAATGAGCAGTTCTTC | CASSPPEAFSYNEQFF
. | TRBJ1-3 | TRBV11-3 | . | TGTGCCAGCAGCTTACGGTCGGGAAACACCATATATTTT | CASSLRSGNTIYF
. | TRBJ1-2 | TRBV9 | . | TGTGCCAGCAGCGTGACAGGTGAATACTATGGCTACACCTTC | CASSVTGEYYGYTF
. | TRBJ1-5 | TRBV28 | . | TGTGCCAGCAGCCCGGTGGGGGGTGGCAATCAGCCCCAGCATTTT | CASSPVGGGNQPQHF
. | TRBJ2-7 | TRBV19 | . | TGTGCCAGTGGCCGGGACATAGCCTACGAGCAGTACTTC | CASGRDIAYEQYF
. | TRBJ2-1 | TRBV27 | TRBD1 | TGTGCCAGCAGCCCCGGGACAGGGTACAATGAGCAGTTCTTC | CASSPGTGYNEQFF
. | TRBJ1-4 | TRBV29-1 | . | TGCAGCGCAGGGAGAAGTAATGAAAAACTGTTTTTT | CSAGRSNEKLFF
once | TRBJ2-7 | TRBV29-1 | TRBD1 | TGCAGCGCCAGGACCGGGACAGGGGGCACCTACGAGCAGTACTTC | CSARTGTGGTYEQYF
few | TRBJ2-4 | TRBV28 | TRBD2 | TGTGCCAGCGAAGCGGGAGCGTCGGCCAAAAACATTCAGTACTTC | CASEAGASAKNIQYF
. | TRBJ1-1 | TRBV5-6 | . | TGTGCCAGCAGCTTAGGTACGAGGGCTGAAGCTTTCTTT | CASSLGTRAEAFF
. | TRBJ2-1 | TRBV19 | TRBD1 | TGTGCCAGTAGTGACAGGGGCTGGGGTGGTAATGAGCAGTTCTTC | CASSDRGWGGNEQFF
few | TRBJ1-2 | TRBV30 | . | TGTGCCTGGAGTGTGCAGGGACATAGTCCTTCCCGCGGCTACACCTTC | CAWSVQGHSPSRGYTF
once | TRBJ2-5 | TRBV5-1 | TRBD1 | TGCGCCAGCAGCGTACGGGACAGGGGTCGAGAGACCCAGTACTTC | CASSVRDRGRETQYF
few | TRBJ1-2 | TRBV2 | TRBD1 | TGTGCCAGCAGTCCACTCACCGGGACAGTTGGCTACACCTTC | CASSPLTGTVGYTF
. | TRBJ1-1 | TRBV27 | . | TGTGCCAGCGGTACCGGGACAATTAAAAGTAGGGCTTTCTTT | CASGTGTIKSRAFF
. | TRBJ2-2 | TRBV9 | . | TGTGCCAGCAGCGTAGTACAGAACACCGGGGAGCTGTTTTTT | CASSVVQNTGELFF
once | TRBJ1-2 | TRBV18 | TRBD1 | TGTGCCAGCTCACTCGAGACAGGGGGGAGCTATGGCTACACCTTC | CASSLETGGSYGYTF
. | TRBJ1-2 | TRBV12-3/TRBV12-4 | . | TGTGCCAGCAGAACAGGAAACTATGGCTACACCTTC | CASRTGNYGYTF
. | TRBJ1-2 | TRBV28 | . | TGTGCCAGCAGAGGCGCCGAGGGCAGGAACTATGGCTACACCTTC | CASRGAEGRNYGYTF
. | TRBJ1-2 | TRBV7-9 | . | TGTGCCGGGGGGGAAGGGGAAGACTATGGCTACACCTTC | CAGGEGEDYGYTF
. | TRBJ2-7 | TRBV29-1 | . | TGCAGCGCCCAAGGTGGGAGTAGGTACGAGCAGTACTTC | CSAQGGSRYEQYF
. | TRBJ2-1 | TRBV27 | TRBD2 | TGTGCCAGCAATTGGCGGAGGGAGGGCCCCAATGAGCAGTTCTTC | CASNWRREGPNEQFF
. | TRBJ2-1 | TRBV9 | . | TGTGCCAGCAGCGTAGCTACCGGAGAGATCGGGGAGCAGTTCTTC | CASSVATGEIGEQFF
once | TRBJ1-3 | TRBV19 | TRBD1 | TGTGCCAGTAGTATTACCGGGACAGAATCTGGAAACACCATATATTTT | CASSITGTESGNTIYF
. | TRBJ2-2 | TRBV4-1 | . | TGCGCCAGCAGCCAAGAGGAAGGGGCGTGGGGAACCGGGGAGCTGTTTTTT | CASSQEEGAWGTGELFF
. | TRBJ2-3 | TRBV27 | . | TGTGCCAGCAGCCCACGTCCGCTCGGGGGAGATACGCAGTATTTT | CASSPRPLGGDTQYF
. | TRBJ2-5 | TRBV28 | . | TGTGCCAGCAACCCAGGGGTGGGATTAGAGACCCAGTACTTC | CASNPGVGLETQYF
. | TRBJ1-6 | TRBV5-4 | . | TGTGCCAGCAGCTTCGTACGGACAGCGTATAATTCACCCCTCCACTTT | CASSFVRTAYNSPLHF
. | TRBJ2-2 | TRBV7-2 | TRBD2 | TGTGCCAGCAGCTTAGGAGGAGGTCTAGCGGTGAACACCGGGGAGCTGTTTTTT | CASSLGGGLAVNTGELFF
. | TRBJ2-2 | TRBV9 | TRBD1 | TGTGCCAGCAGCGTCGAAGGGACAGGCAACACCGGGGAGCTGTTTTTT | CASSVEGTGNTGELFF
. | TRBJ1-4 | TRBV7-8 | TRBD1 | TGTGCCAGCAGCCCCCAGGACAGGGGTCGTGAAAAACTGTTTTTT | CASSPQDRGREKLFF